This TCR beta chain was captured by sequencing in a study of blood T cell repertoires in COVID-19. For the study at large: Material from acute and convalescent COVID-19 was sourced from the United States, Italy and Spain. T cells, B-cell-depleted T cells, or PBMCs provided the cDNA or gDNA that served as material.

CDR1 is MNHEY and CDR2 is SMNVEV in the germline V gene (reference sequence). Trimming left V 3 bases short and J 6 bases short, with 14 bases between. There are 15 residues in the CDR3. Authors' analysis steps: Quantification of nucleated cells was approximated via reference gene primer amplification. The assay was immunoSEQ multiplex PCR, and TCRdb's table has in-frame clones only and misses some. V, J and clone size reflect that table, while D and trimming were determined from the DNA. The data show a few hundred thousand clones, around nine tenths seen once. Followed over time, Seattle patients had been enrolled while infection was active.

Sequenced: peripheral blood. V is TRBV27 and J is TRBJ1-4; D is ambiguous. This clonotype was obtained from a man between 18 and 29 years old with COVID-19, enrolled during active disease. This CDR3 reads CASSLLPGFDEKLFF. CDR3 DNA sequence: TGTGCCAGCAGTTTGTTACCAGGCTTTGATGAAAAACTGTTTTTT.